Here is one T cell receptor (beta chain) with its context. The antigen remains unidentified. The data were taken from a study of molecular identifiers for immune sequencing clone quantification. General study results and limits: Clone sizes could be underestimated for highly expanded clones when identical TCR molecules share a barcode. Whereas clones above 20 RNA copies held under 1% of naive-cell molecules, they held over 98% of effector molecules.

The CD8+CD4-CCR7+CD45RA+ phenotype defined the sorted naive CD8 T cells. TCRdb processed the PCR reads anew with MiXCR; each CDR3 protein has one entry. The sample shows more than 550,000 distinct CDR3 sequences, around 25% of them seen only once. There are 13 residues in the CDR3. CDR1 GTSNPN and CDR2 SVGIG come from the germline V gene (reference sequence). The V and J ends lost 5 bases and 7 bases respectively, with 18 bases between them. The sequenced sample was naive CD8+ T cells from blood, with Jurkat cell RNA spiked in. The subset is: FACS-sorted CD8+CD4-CCR7+CD45RA+ naive T cells. This chain uses TRBV30 with TRBJ2-7; a possible D gene is TRBD1 (5 bases). This sequence was found in a human donor in good health. Some libraries in this study had Jurkat cell RNA spiked in. Here the CDR3 reads CAWDTITGQEQYF. The DNA for the CDR3 is TGTGCCTGGGACACTATTACAGGTCAAGAGCAGTACTTC. The whole variable domain, remainder taken from reference TRBV30 and TRBJ2-7, is SQTIHQWPATLVQPVGSPLSLECTVEGTSNPNLYWYRQAAGRGLQLLFYSVGIGQISSEVPQNLSASRPQDRQFILSSKKLLLSDSGFYLCAWDTITGQEQYFGPGTRLTVT.